Listed here are 13 T cell receptor beta chains from one sample, sequenced in a study of T cells in Graves' hyperthyroidism and ophthalmopathy. TCR beta CDR3 regions were amplified from RNA transcripts. The TCR CDR3 was amplified in a first-round RT-PCR using the HTBI primer set. A single record per CDR3 protein comes from TCRdb applying MiXCR to the multiplex PCR reads. Altogether around 600,000 distinct CDR3 sequences are present, 16% being singletons, with the ten largest covering around 3.5%. Sequenced input: blood. The receptors stem from a woman aged 40 to 50 with Graves' ophthalmopathy.

The table lists this clonotype with many counts. This chain links TRBV7-9 with TRBJ1-1; the D gene is possibly TRBD1 (6 bases). The V and J ends lost 7 bases and 0 bases respectively, with 9 bases between them. CDR1 is SEHNR, CDR2 FQNEAQ, per germline (reference sequence). The CDR3 totals 13 residues. CDR3 in amino acids: CASKGEMNTEAFF. The DNA of the CDR3 is TGTGCCAGCAAGGGGGAAATGAACACTGAAGCTTTCTTT.

This clonotype was seen many times. The V and J genes are TRBV20-1 and TRBJ2-4, with TRBD1 identical over 7 bases. The V gene end was trimmed by 1 base and the J gene end by 1 base; junction bases not matched to a gene: 7. The CDR3 loop spans 16 amino acids. The germline CDR1 and CDR2 sequences are DFQATT and SNEGSKA (reference sequence). CDR3 DNA: TGCAGTGCTAGAGGCCGACAGGGCATCGCCAAAAACATTCAGTACTTC. Translation: CSARGRQGIAKNIQYF.

This clonotype was detected a few times. This sequence joins TRBV24-1 and TRBJ2-2, with D possibly matching TRBD1 (6 bases). The CDR3 contains 16 residues. The germline gives CDR1 KGHDR, CDR2 SFDVKD. Trimming took 4 bases from V and 1 from J, leaving 12 bases between them. In DNA, the CDR3 is TGTGCCACCAGTGACAGGGGTTTGCGGAACACCGGGGAGCTGTTTTTT. Translated: CATSDRGLRNTGELFF.

The J gene is TRBJ2-3, the V gene TRBV20-1; 11 bases are a match to TRBD2. The CDR3 runs to 16 residues. J lost 3 bases, V lost 0 bases, and 5 bases had no gene match. Germline V gives CDR1 DFQATT, CDR2 SNEGSKA (reference sequence). The DNA of the CDR3 is TGCAGTGCTAGAGAAGCATTAGCGGGAGGGACAGATACGCAGTATTTT. Its protein is CSAREALAGGTDTQYF.

The chain carries TRBV20-1 and TRBJ2-1; D possibly matches TRBD1 or TRBD2 (5 bases each). The CDR3 runs to 14 residues. Germline lookup yields CDR1 DFQATT and CDR2 SNEGSKA (reference sequence). With 3 bases removed from V and 3 bases from J, the gap between germline ends came to 12 bases. CDR3 residues: CSASSRGLYNEQFF. As DNA, the CDR3 is TGCAGTGCTAGTTCGAGGGGCCTCTACAATGAGCAGTTCTTC.

CDR3 DNA: TGTGCCAGCAGTTTAGAAGACAGATCCCTCCACTTT. Its translation is CASSLEDRSLHF. V gene TRBV28 combines with J gene TRBJ1-6; maybe TRBD1 (5 bases). CDR1 is MDHEN, CDR2 SYDVKM, per germline. CDR3 size: 12 residues. V lost 2 bases, J lost 14 bases, and 10 bases lay in between.

This clonotype showed up just once. The chain carries TRBV4-1 and TRBJ1-6; D is undetermined. The V and J ends lost 1 base and 2 bases respectively, with 9 bases between them. The CDR3 length is 16 residues. CDR1 is MGHRA and CDR2 is YSYEKL in the germline V gene. The CDR3: CASSQVGSTYNSPLHF. The CDR3, as DNA: TGCGCCAGCAGCCAAGTAGGGAGCACCTATAATTCACCCCTCCACTTT.

This clonotype was picked up many times. V usage is TRBV11-2 and J usage is TRBJ2-5; no firm D call. Trimming removed 0 bases from V and 9 bases from J, with 8 bases in between. This CDR3 region has 12 residues. The germline CDR1 and CDR2 sequences are SGHAT and FQNNGV. This CDR3 reads CASSLDSGPQYF. The CDR3 coding sequence is TGTGCCAGCAGCTTAGATTCCGGGCCCCAGTACTTC.

The CDR3 reads CASSQAERTGANYGYTF. The CDR3 DNA is TGCGCCAGCAGCCAAGCCGAGAGGACAGGAGCTAACTATGGCTACACCTTC. This chain joins TRBV4-1 and TRBJ1-2; TRBD1 matches 7 bases. Per germline, CDR1 MGHRA and CDR2 YSYEKL. This CDR3 is built from 17 residues. V gave up 1 base and J gave up 0 bases; unmatched junction bases: 8.

This clonotype was seen only a few times. This chain connects TRBV28 to TRBJ2-6; 9 positions agree with TRBD1. Germline V gives CDR1 MDHEN, CDR2 SYDVKM. Losses at the gene ends were 5 bases for V and 0 bases for J; bases not matched to a gene: 8. The length of the CDR3 is 18 residues. The CDR3 sequence: CASSTPTGGSSGANVLTF. The CDR3, as DNA: TGTGCCAGCAGTACCCCGACAGGGGGTAGCTCTGGGGCCAACGTCCTGACTTTC. The variable domain in full, completed from reference TRBV28 and TRBJ2-6, reads DVKVTQSSRYLVKRTGEKVFLECVQDMDHENMFWYRQDPGLGLRLIYFSYDVKMKEKGDIPEGYSVSREKKERFSLILESASTNQTSMYLCASSTPTGGSSGANVLTFGAGSRLTVL.

This clonotype has more than one count but fewer than ten. The chain couples TRBV7-9 to TRBJ1-4, with 9 bases matching TRBD1. The CDR3 totals 15 residues. V lost 3 bases, J lost 6 bases, and 5 bases stayed unmatched. Germline V gene data show CDR1 as SEHNR and CDR2 as FQNEAQ (reference sequence). The CDR3 loop is CASSFDRGKDEKLFF. The DNA for the CDR3 is TGTGCCAGCAGCTTTGACAGGGGGAAGGATGAAAAACTGTTTTTT. The full variable domain, its missing parts supplied by reference TRBV7-9 and TRBJ1-4, is DTGVSQNPRHKITKRGQNVTFRCDPISEHNRLYWYRQTLGQGPEFLTYFQNEAQLEKSRLLSDRFSAERPKGSFSTLEIQRTEQGDSAMYLCASSFDRGKDEKLFFGSGTQLSVL.

This clonotype was counted ten times or more. The rearrangement joins TRBV20-1 to TRBJ1-1; no clear D gene. Trimming pared 4 bases from V and 7 bases from J, leaving 10 bases between. Per the germline V gene, CDR1 is DFQATT and CDR2 is SNEGSKA (reference sequence). The CDR3 is made up of 11 amino acids. The CDR3 sequence: CSATRADEAFF. DNA for the CDR3: TGCAGTGCTACTAGGGCAGATGAAGCTTTCTTT.

The rearrangement joins TRBV4-1 to TRBJ2-3; 8 bases are shared with TRBD2. Germline loops: CDR1 MGHRA, CDR2 YSYEKL. After removal of 1 base from V and 1 base from J, the junction contained 7 bases not matched to a gene. The CDR3 has 17 amino acids. The CDR3 reads CASSQGRARGGTDTQYF. CDR3 in DNA: TGCGCCAGCAGCCAAGGCCGGGCGCGGGGGGGCACAGATACGCAGTATTTT.